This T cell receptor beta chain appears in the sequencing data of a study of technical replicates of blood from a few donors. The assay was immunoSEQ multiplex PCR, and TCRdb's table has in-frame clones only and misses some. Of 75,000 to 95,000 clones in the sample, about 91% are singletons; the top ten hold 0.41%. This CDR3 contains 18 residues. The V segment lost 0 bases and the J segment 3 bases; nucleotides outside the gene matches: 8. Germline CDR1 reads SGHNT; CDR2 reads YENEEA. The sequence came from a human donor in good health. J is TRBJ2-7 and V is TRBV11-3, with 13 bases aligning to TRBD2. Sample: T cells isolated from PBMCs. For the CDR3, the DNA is TGTGCCAGCAGCTTAGACCCCTGGACTAGCGGGAGCTACTACGAGCAGTACTTC. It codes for CASSLDPWTSGSYYEQYF.